A single sample gave rise to the 2 T cell receptor beta chains below, sequenced in a study of blood T cell repertoires in COVID-19. Libraries were prepared by immunoSEQ multiplex PCR; TCRdb keeps only in-frame clonotypes and omits some of them. The sample yields approximately 260,000 clones, around 83% seen once. Sequencing input: peripheral blood. Source of these receptors: a man aged 18 to 29 with active or convalescent COVID-19.

The chain employs TRBV11-2 and TRBJ1-6; 7 positions agree with TRBD1. The CDR3 runs 17 residues. Per the germline V gene, CDR1 is SGHAT and CDR2 is FQNNGV. V trimming: 4 bases; J trimming: 0 bases; junction bases outside the gene matches: 6. The CDR3 sequence: CASSYTTGSSYNSPLHF. The CDR3 DNA follows: TGTGCCAGCAGCTACACGACAGGGAGCTCCTATAATTCACCCCTCCACTTT.

The V and J genes are TRBV30 and TRBJ1-1, with 10 bases that match TRBD1. The CDR3 length is 16 residues. Germline V gives CDR1 GTSNPN, CDR2 SVGIG (reference sequence). The V segment lost 5 bases and the J segment 4 bases; nucleotides outside the gene matches: 13. In DNA, the CDR3 is TGTGCCTGGTCCACCGGGACAGGGGCTGGAATCACTGAAGCTTTCTTT. Amino acids: CAWSTGTGAGITEAFF.